This entry describes one T cell receptor (beta chain). Its specificity is not known. The data were obtained in a study of T-cell memory formation after mild COVID-19. Across the study: Most TCR clusters belonged to a single donor.

5'RACE primed at constant segments yielded TCR alpha and TCR beta cDNA libraries bearing sample barcodes and UMIs. TCRdb called the 5' RACE reads again in MiXCR, with one record for every CDR3 protein. The sample lists a few hundred thousand distinct CDR3 sequences, over 7% occurring once. CDR1 is LGHNA, CDR2 YSLEER, per germline. Trimming took 1 base from V and 3 from J, leaving 7 bases between them. This CDR3 is 15 amino acids long. General study points: CD4+ bias marked clones expanding day 15 to 37, unlike balanced contracting clones. Some clones that responded turned up in pre-infection memory, which suggests that cross-reactive memory joined in.

The chain couples TRBV4-3 to TRBJ2-6; D gene ambiguous. The sequenced sample was PBMCs or a T cell subset sorted from them (not recorded which). This clonotype was obtained from a man aged 18 to 35 who had mild COVID-19 (a few samples of this study predate the infection). Cell type and time point are not known. The CDR3 DNA reads TGCGCCAGCAGCCAAGTAGCCGGTGGGGCCAACGTCCTGACTTTC. Encoded protein: CASSQVAGGANVLTF.